One sample yielded the 18 T cell receptor beta chains listed below, sequenced in a study of monozygotic twins with inflammatory bowel disease. Following a re-call of the 5' RACE reads, TCRdb has one entry per CDR3 protein and lacks DNA. The listing records about 440,000 distinct CDR3 sequences. The sample comprised blood. The receptors come from a human donor with ulcerative colitis or Crohn's disease, or a healthy co-twin of an affected twin (not recorded which).

J is TRBJ2-2 and V is TRBV12-3 or TRBV12-4. This CDR3 has 11 amino acids. The chain's CDR3 is CASTYGGELFF.

The gene calls are TRBV19 and TRBJ2-2. Germline CDR1 and CDR2: LNHDA and SQIVND (reference sequence). This CDR3 comprises 13 residues. This chain's CDR3 is CASRVANTGELFF.

The chain has TRBV5-1 and TRBJ2-7; absent DNA, TCRdb's TRBD2 call cannot be checked. CDR1 and CDR2 (germline): SGHRS, YFSETQ. The CDR3 consists of 16 residues. This CDR3 reads CASSFGAGGNSYEQYF.

V usage is TRBV14 and J usage is TRBJ1-2; TCRdb calls TRBD1, which cannot be checked without DNA. The CDR3 is 15 amino acids. Germline V gene lookup returns CDR1 SGHDN and CDR2 FVKESK. CDR3: CASSPPIEGYYGYTF.

This chain uses TRBV6-1 with TRBJ2-1; TCRdb outputs TRBD2, but without DNA this stays unchecked. The CDR3 sequence is 15 residues long. From germline, CDR1 is MNHNS and CDR2 SASEGT. The CDR3 is CASRIGLASYNEQFF.

This chain connects TRBV20-1 to TRBJ2-7; TCRdb selects TRBD1, and the lack of DNA leaves this call unchecked. Looked up from germline, CDR1 is DFQATT and CDR2 is SNEGSKA (reference sequence). CDR3 length: 14 residues. The CDR3 loop is CSARAGGNSYEQYF.

This chain connects TRBV7-9 to TRBJ2-4. Germline V gene sequence: CDR1 SEHNR, CDR2 FQNEAQ (reference sequence). This CDR3 has 12 amino acids. CDR3: CASSLEDNIQYF.

The chain recombines TRBV5-1 with TRBJ2-1; TCRdb lists TRBD1, though no DNA is available to test this call. CDR3 length: 16 residues. CDR1 and CDR2 (germline): SGHRS, YFSETQ. Here the CDR3 reads CASYPQGGASYNEQFF.

This sequence joins TRBV20-1 and TRBJ2-2; without DNA, the TCRdb call of TRBD1 cannot be checked. This CDR3 spans 16 amino acids. The germline V gene has CDR1 DFQATT and CDR2 SNEGSKA (reference sequence). CDR3 residues: CSASPRGARNTGELFF.

This chain uses TRBV7-3 with TRBJ2-1. The length of the CDR3 is 13 residues. CDR1 and CDR2 from the germline V gene are SGHTA and FQGTGA. CDR3 residues: CASSFHQGNEQFF.

This chain joins TRBV20-1 and TRBJ1-2; the D gene TCRdb calls, TRBD1, cannot be checked with no DNA. The CDR3 runs to 16 residues. Germline CDR1 is DFQATT and CDR2 is SNEGSKA (reference sequence). CDR3: CSAREGRGIRSYGYTF.

This chain links TRBV11-2 with TRBJ1-5. The CDR3 spans 17 residues. CDR1 and CDR2 (germline): SGHAT, FQNNGV. CDR3: CASSLDPAGLSNQPQHF. The whole variable domain, remainder taken from reference TRBV11-2 and TRBJ1-5, is EAGVAQSPRYKIIEKRQSVAFWCNPISGHATLYWYQQILGQGPKLLIQFQNNGVVDDSQLPKDRFSAERLKGVDSTLKIQPAKLEDSAVYLCASSLDPAGLSNQPQHFGDGTRLSIL.

The CDR3 is CASSCSQETQYF. The chain carries TRBV27 and TRBJ2-5. Germline CDR1 and CDR2: MNHEY and SMNVEV (reference sequence). CDR3 length equals 12 residues.

This chain connects TRBV19 to TRBJ2-7; TCRdb's D call, TRBD1, is unchecked because there is no DNA. Per germline, CDR1 LNHDA and CDR2 SQIVND (reference sequence). The CDR3 contains 13 residues. The CDR3 reads CASSMGQGYEQYF.

The V and J genes are TRBV4-1 and TRBJ1-1; TCRdb outputs TRBD1, but without DNA this stays unchecked. Germline V CDR1 and CDR2: MGHRA, YSYEKL. This CDR3 is 19 amino acids long. CDR3 loop: CASSQDVFSGGWQNTEAFF.

This sequence joins TRBV12-3 or TRBV12-4 and TRBJ2-3; TCRdb calls TRBD2, which cannot be checked without DNA. CDR3 length: 17 residues. The CDR3 sequence is CASSPRGSAVPFNTQYF.

V gene TRBV14 combines with J gene TRBJ2-7; as DNA is missing, the TRBD1 call by TCRdb cannot be tested. The CDR3 spans 14 residues. Germline CDR1 is SGHDN and CDR2 is FVKESK. CDR3 region: CASIHRQIPYEQYF.

V gene TRBV7-3 combines with J gene TRBJ2-2; TCRdb outputs TRBD1, but without DNA this stays unchecked. The CDR3 totals 16 residues. Germline V CDR1 and CDR2: SGHTA, FQGTGA. The CDR3 reads CASSKTGGAGTGELFF.